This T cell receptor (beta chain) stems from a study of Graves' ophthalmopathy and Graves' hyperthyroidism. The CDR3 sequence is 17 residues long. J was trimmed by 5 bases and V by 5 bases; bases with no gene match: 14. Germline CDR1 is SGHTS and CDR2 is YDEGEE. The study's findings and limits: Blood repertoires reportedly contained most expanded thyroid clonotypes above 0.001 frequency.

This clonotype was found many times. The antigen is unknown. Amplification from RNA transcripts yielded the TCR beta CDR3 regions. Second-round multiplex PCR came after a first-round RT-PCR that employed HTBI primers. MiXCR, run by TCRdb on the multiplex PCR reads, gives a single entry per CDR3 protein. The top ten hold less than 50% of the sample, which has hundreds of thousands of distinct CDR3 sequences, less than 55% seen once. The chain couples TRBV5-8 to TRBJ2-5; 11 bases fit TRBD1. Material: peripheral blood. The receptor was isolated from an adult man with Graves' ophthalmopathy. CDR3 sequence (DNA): TGTGCCAGCAGTTTACCTTCCGGGACAGGGGGATGGGAGACCCAGTACTTC. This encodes CASSLPSGTGGWETQYF.